These 4 T cell receptor beta chains were sequenced from one sample in a study of Ad26.COV2.S vaccination and SARS-CoV-2 variants. This table comes from immunoSEQ multiplex PCR, and its TCRdb copy is limited to in-frame clones, with some not included. The sample shows 200,000 to 300,000 clones, around 89% of them seen only once. Treatment indicated: over 15 received Ad26.COV2.S at low or high dose, single or two shots; a few received placebo; per-sample allocation not given. The samples date from day 63 after the first vaccine or placebo injection. The material sequenced was peripheral blood, taken in a trial of Ad26.COV2.S vaccine versus placebo. The receptors come from a person between 18 and 59 years old who received the Ad26.COV2.S COVID-19 vaccine or a placebo.

The chain has TRBV5-3 and TRBJ2-7, with 12 bases fitting TRBD1. TRBV5-3 belongs to the ORF category, with a function that is uncertain. Losses at the gene ends were 10 bases for V and 4 bases for J; bases not matched to a gene: 9. The CDR3 totals 14 residues. As DNA, the CDR3 is TGTGCCGAGCTCGCGGGACAGGGGGCGTACGAGCAGTACTTC. It codes for CAELAGQGAYEQYF.

The chain joins TRBV7-2 to TRBJ1-2; 9 bases align to TRBD1. The CDR3 is 15 residues long. Germline lookup yields CDR1 SGHTA and CDR2 FQGNSA. V was clipped by 0 bases and J by 7 bases; unmatched bases: 6. CDR3 DNA sequence: TGTGCCAGCAGCTTAGCACAGGGGGCGCGGAGTGGCTACACCTTC. Translated, it gives CASSLAQGARSGYTF.

The CDR3 bases are TGTGCCAGCAGCCAAGCTGGGGGTTACGAGCAGTACTTC. It yields the protein CASSQAGGYEQYF. This chain links TRBV3-1 (or the pseudogene TRBV3-2) with TRBJ2-7; the D call may be TRBD1 or TRBD2 (5 bases each). The CDR3 totals 13 residues. V was clipped by 1 base and J by 4 bases, with 8 bases between them. Germline assignment: CDR1 LGHDT and CDR2 YNNKEL (reference sequence).

The chain is built from TRBV13 and TRBJ2-3; the match to TRBD2 covers 8 bases. V trimming: 3 bases; J trimming: 4 bases; junction bases outside the gene matches: 15. The CDR3 covers 18 residues. In germline, CDR1 is PRHDT, CDR2 FYEKMQ (reference sequence). The CDR3 protein is CASSFRGWGAGAPDTQYF. The CDR3, as DNA: TGTGCCAGCAGCTTCCGGGGATGGGGAGCGGGAGCCCCAGATACGCAGTATTTT.